These T cell receptor beta chains were read from a single sample in a study of cytomegalovirus exposure and HLA in healthy donors. Measured with immunoSEQ multiplex PCR; TCRdb has only the in-frame clones, and not every one. The sample records 45,000 to 65,000 clones, around 70% being singletons. The material sequenced was PBMCs. The receptors come from a man between 18 and 29 years old in good health and CMV-seronegative. Each CDR3 is given with its conserved first and last residue. D genes are given only for firm matches. Where a row states a size, it is once, few, many or the class of an expanded clone; other rows omit it.

NA	TRBV7-9	few	TRBJ2-7	11	TGTGCCAGCAGCTTAGTCGAGGAGCAGTACTTC	CASSLVEEQYF
NA	TRBV11-2	once	TRBJ2-1	15	TGTGCCAGCAGCTTAGATCACGGGACCTACAATGAGCAGTTCTTC	CASSLDHGTYNEQFF
TRBD2	TRBV29-1	NA	TRBJ2-1	20	TGCAGCGCCGGGACCCCCTGGACAGGACTAGCGGGACACTCCTACAATGAGCAGTTCTTC	CSAGTPWTGLAGHSYNEQFF
TRBD1	TRBV28	NA	TRBJ2-7	15	TGTGCCAGCAGTTCGCCGACAGGGGTTGTCCACGAGCAGTACTTC	CASSSPTGVVHEQYF
NA	TRBV14	few	TRBJ2-1	17	TGTGCCAGCAGCCAAGAAGCAGGGCCACCGTTCGGGAATGAGCAGTTCTTC	CASSQEAGPPFGNEQFF
NA	TRBV29-1	NA	TRBJ2-4	15	TGCAGCGTGAGGGACATGACCTTAGCCAAAAACATTCAGTACTTC	CSVRDMTLAKNIQYF
NA	TRBV29-1	NA	TRBJ2-5	13	TGCAGCGTTGTCCGGACACCCCAGGAGACCCAGTACTTC	CSVVRTPQETQYF
NA	TRBV28	NA	TRBJ1-1	16	TGTGCCAGCAGTTTATTCAAACCAGTATTGAACACTGAAGCTTTCTTT	CASSLFKPVLNTEAFF
NA	TRBV2	NA	TRBJ1-1	17	TGTGCCAGCAGTGAACTCCAGGGGTTAATGGGAAACACTGAAGCTTTCTTT	CASSELQGLMGNTEAFF
NA	TRBV5-4	few	TRBJ2-4	15	TGTGCCAGCAGCTACACAGGGCTCGTAGTGGGGGTTCAGTACTTC	CASSYTGLVVGVQYF
NA	TRBV4-3	few	TRBJ1-2	19	TGCGCCAGCAGCCAAGATCTTTTAGGCAGACTACAACCTAACTATGGCTACACCTTC	CASSQDLLGRLQPNYGYTF
TRBD1	TRBV6-5	NA	TRBJ1-5	14	TGTGCCAGCAGTCAGGACAGGAAGCATCAGCCCCAGCATTTT	CASSQDRKHQPQHF
NA	TRBV10-3	few	TRBJ1-6	13	TGTGCCATCATGGAGGGAGCAGGTTCACCCCTCCACTTT	CAIMEGAGSPLHF
NA	TRBV7-9	few	TRBJ1-2	12	TGTGCCAGCCGACAGGCCCCCTATGGCTACACCTTC	CASRQAPYGYTF
TRBD2	TRBV7-6	NA	TRBJ2-2	18	TGTGCCAGCAGCCCTATAGACGGGGGGGGAGTCGGCACCGGGGAGCTGTTTTTT	CASSPIDGGGVGTGELFF
NA	TRBV5-4	NA	TRBJ2-4	13	TGTGCCAGCAGTAGTTTTGGCAAAAACATTCAGTACTTC	CASSSFGKNIQYF
TRBD1	TRBV29-1	NA	TRBJ1-2	12	TGCAGCGTTCGACAGGGGAGGGATGGCTACACCTTC	CSVRQGRDGYTF
NA	TRBV10-1	NA	TRBJ2-1	15	TGCGCCAGCAGTGACACAGGGCTCCCGGGGAATGAGCAGTTCTTC	CASSDTGLPGNEQFF
TRBD2	TRBV28	NA	TRBJ2-1	15	TGTGCCAGCAGTTATTTTCGAGGGAGGGTCAATGAGCAGTTCTTC	CASSYFRGRVNEQFF
NA	TRBV9	NA	TRBJ1-5	14	TGTGCCAGCAGCGTAGGGGGGGGGAATCAGCCCCAGCATTTT	CASSVGGGNQPQHF
TRBD1	TRBV10-3	NA	TRBJ1-2	14	TGTGCCATCAGTGATTCTCCACAGGGGAATGGCTACACCTTC	CAISDSPQGNGYTF
NA	TRBV7-9	many	TRBJ2-1	12	TGTGCCAGCAGCCCACACGTCAATGAGCAGTTCTTC	CASSPHVNEQFF
TRBD1	TRBV30	once	TRBJ1-5	14	TGTGCCTGGACTCCGGGACAGGGGATTCAGCCCCAGCATTTT	CAWTPGQGIQPQHF
NA	TRBV27	NA	TRBJ2-7	14	TGTGCCAGCAGCCTATTCGAGAGGGCCGACGAGCAGTACTTC	CASSLFERADEQYF
NA	TRBV5-6	few	TRBJ1-1	13	TGTGCCAGCAGCTTCTGGGCTGGCACTGAAGCTTTCTTT	CASSFWAGTEAFF
NA	TRBV2	NA	TRBJ1-4	16	TGTGCCAGCAGTGAGGCCAGGCCAACGGTGGGTGAAAAACTGTTTTTT	CASSEARPTVGEKLFF
TRBD1	TRBV19	NA	TRBJ1-1	14	TGTGCCAGTACTAGGACAGGGTTGAACACTGAAGCTTTCTTT	CASTRTGLNTEAFF
NA	TRBV15	NA	TRBJ1-4	13	TGTGCCACCAGAAGACAGAATAATGAAAAACTGTTTTTT	CATRRQNNEKLFF
NA	TRBV6-5	NA	TRBJ2-7	16	TGTGCCAGCAGTTACCAATCCCCTGGCGGAACCTACGAGCAGTACTTC	CASSYQSPGGTYEQYF
NA	TRBV4-1	NA	TRBJ1-1	15	TGCGCCAGCAGCCACAGGACTCCAGGAGGAACTGAAGCTTTCTTT	CASSHRTPGGTEAFF
TRBD1	TRBV4-2	once	TRBJ2-1	15	TGTGCCAGCAGCCATCCCGCTGCAGGGGGCGATGAGCAGTTCTTC	CASSHPAAGGDEQFF
NA	TRBV11-2	NA	TRBJ1-5	14	TGTGCCAGCAGCTTAGTGTACGGGAATCAGCCCCAGCATTTT	CASSLVYGNQPQHF
NA	TRBV4-1	NA	TRBJ2-5	15	TGCGCCAGCAGCCAAATGGACTACCCGCAAGAGACCCAGTACTTC	CASSQMDYPQETQYF
TRBD1	TRBV29-1	once	TRBJ2-5	13	TGCAGCGTTGAGGACAGGGTCCAAGAGACCCAGTACTTC	CSVEDRVQETQYF
TRBD1	TRBV2	NA	TRBJ1-5	18	TGTGCCAGCAGGGTCGCCAGAGGACAGGGGATAGCAAATCAGCCCCAGCATTTT	CASRVARGQGIANQPQHF
TRBD2	TRBV6-5	NA	TRBJ2-7	14	TGTGCCAGCAGTCCCTGGACTAGTTCCTACGAGCAGTACTTC	CASSPWTSSYEQYF
NA	TRBV30	NA	TRBJ1-1	11	TGTGCCTGGAGTGGACTCACTGAAGCTTTCTTT	CAWSGLTEAFF
NA	TRBV9	NA	TRBJ1-1	15	TGTGCCAGCAGCGGTCAGTGGCAGTTGAACACTGAAGCTTTCTTT	CASSGQWQLNTEAFF
NA	TRBV10-3	NA	TRBJ1-1	14	TGTGCCATCAGTCCATCAGGGGAGAACACTGAAGCTTTCTTT	CAISPSGENTEAFF
TRBD1	TRBV4-2	once	TRBJ1-1	15	TGTGCCAGCAGCCCCCTGACTCGGACAGGCTCCGAAGCTTTCTTT	CASSPLTRTGSEAFF
NA	TRBV30	few	TRBJ2-3	15	TGTGCCTGGAGTGTTGGAGGAACAAGCACAGATACGCAGTATTTT	CAWSVGGTSTDTQYF
TRBD1	TRBV10-3	NA	TRBJ1-5	14	TGTGCCATCAGTGAAGGACAGGGCGGTCAGCCCCAGCATTTT	CAISEGQGGQPQHF
TRBD2	TRBV28	NA	TRBJ2-1	15	TGTGCCAGCAGTTTTCGGACTAGCGGGAGTGATGAGCAGTTCTTC	CASSFRTSGSDEQFF
NA	TRBV10-3	NA	TRBJ1-5	13	TGTGCCATCAGGGGAGGAGGCAATCAGCCCCAGCATTTT	CAIRGGGNQPQHF
TRBD2	TRBV2	NA	TRBJ2-7	14	TGTGCCAGCGACGCTAGCGGGAGCTCCTACGAGCAGTACTTC	CASDASGSSYEQYF
NA	TRBV11-2	NA	TRBJ2-3	15	TGTGCCAGCAGCTACACAGGGAGCGGCACAGATACGCAGTATTTT	CASSYTGSGTDTQYF
NA	TRBV27	few	TRBJ2-3	12	TGTGCCAGCAGTCTTATCACAGATACGCAGTATTTT	CASSLITDTQYF
TRBD1	TRBV6-5	few	TRBJ2-7	14	TGTGCCAGCAGTTACTGGGGACAGGCCAACGAGCAGTACTTC	CASSYWGQANEQYF
NA	TRBV7-2	NA	TRBJ1-1	14	TGTGCCAGCAGCTCGCCGGGGGGATGGGCTGAAGCTTTCTTT	CASSSPGGWAEAFF
TRBD1	TRBV29-1	once	TRBJ2-1	15	TGCAGCGTTGAAGATCGAGACAGGGTATCCAATGAGCAGTTCTTC	CSVEDRDRVSNEQFF